This T cell receptor (beta chain) derives from a study of blood T cell repertoires in COVID-19. Study details: COVID-19 samples collected from the United States, Italy and Spain covered acute and convalescent phases.

Produced via immunoSEQ multiplex PCR; TCRdb's table is partial and in-frame only. The table lists some 50,000 clones, about 85% of them singletons. Trimming removed 2 bases from V and 4 bases from J, with 8 bases in between. Germline V gene lookup returns CDR1 KGHSH and CDR2 LQKENI. The CDR3 is made up of 13 amino acids. The rearrangement links TRBV18 to TRBJ1-2; D gene ambiguous. This TCR derives from a human donor in a cohort sampled during active COVID-19. The source material was peripheral blood. CDR3 residues: CASSPGNGYGYTF. The CDR3 DNA reads as TGTGCCAGCTCACCAGGTAACGGCTATGGCTACACCTTC.